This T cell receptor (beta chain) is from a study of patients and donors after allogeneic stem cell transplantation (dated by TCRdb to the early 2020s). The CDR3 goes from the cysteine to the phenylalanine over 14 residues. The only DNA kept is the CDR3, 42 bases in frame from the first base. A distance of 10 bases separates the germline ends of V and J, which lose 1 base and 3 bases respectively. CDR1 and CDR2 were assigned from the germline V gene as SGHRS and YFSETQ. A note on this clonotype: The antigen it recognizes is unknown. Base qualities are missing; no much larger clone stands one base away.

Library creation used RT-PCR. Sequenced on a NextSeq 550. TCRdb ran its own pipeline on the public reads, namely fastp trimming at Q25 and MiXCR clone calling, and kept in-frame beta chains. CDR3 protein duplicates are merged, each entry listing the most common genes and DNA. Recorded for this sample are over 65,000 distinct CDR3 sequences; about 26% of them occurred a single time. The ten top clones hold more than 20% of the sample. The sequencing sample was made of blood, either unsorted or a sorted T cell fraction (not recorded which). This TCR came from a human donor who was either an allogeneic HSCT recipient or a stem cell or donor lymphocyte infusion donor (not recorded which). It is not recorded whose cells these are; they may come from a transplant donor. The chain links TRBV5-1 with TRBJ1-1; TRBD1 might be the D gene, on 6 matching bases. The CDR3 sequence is CASSLFPGDTEAFF. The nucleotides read TGCGCCAGCAGCTTGTTCCCAGGGGACACTGAAGCTTTCTTT.